This T cell receptor (beta chain) was recovered during a study of blood T cell repertoires in COVID-19. Sequenced by immunoSEQ multiplex PCR; TCRdb stores in-frame clones only, minus some. The sample has some 150,000 clones; 85% are singletons. In its sample, this clone was seen once. Trimming pared 7 bases from V and 1 base from J, leaving 11 bases between. The CDR3 is 14 amino acids. Germline V gene data show CDR1 as SGHTA and CDR2 as FQGNSA. This clonotype originated in a middle-aged woman with active or convalescent COVID-19. Sequencing was carried out using peripheral blood. The chain recombines TRBV7-2 with TRBJ1-3; D is uncertain. The CDR3 sequence: CASKLGRSGNTIYF. The CDR3 bases are TGTGCCAGCAAACTAGGGCGGTCTGGAAACACCATATATTTT.